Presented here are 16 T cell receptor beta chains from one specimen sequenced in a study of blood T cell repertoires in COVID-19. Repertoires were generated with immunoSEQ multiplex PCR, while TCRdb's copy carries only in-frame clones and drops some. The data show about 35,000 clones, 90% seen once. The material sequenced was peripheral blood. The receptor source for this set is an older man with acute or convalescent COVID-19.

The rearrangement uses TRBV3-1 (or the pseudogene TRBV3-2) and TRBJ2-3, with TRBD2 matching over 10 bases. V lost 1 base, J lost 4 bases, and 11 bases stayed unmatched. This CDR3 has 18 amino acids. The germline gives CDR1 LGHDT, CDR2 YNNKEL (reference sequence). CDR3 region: CASSQGLVAGGGADTQYF. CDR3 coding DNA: TGTGCCAGCAGCCAAGGGCTTGTAGCGGGGGGTGGAGCAGATACGCAGTATTTT.

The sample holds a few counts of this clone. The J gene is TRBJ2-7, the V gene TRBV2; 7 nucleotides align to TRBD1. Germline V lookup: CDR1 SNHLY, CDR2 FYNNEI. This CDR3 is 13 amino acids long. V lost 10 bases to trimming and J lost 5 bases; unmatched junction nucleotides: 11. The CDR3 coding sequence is TGTGCCACAGGGGGAAACAGGAAGGACGAGCAGTACTTC. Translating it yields CATGGNRKDEQYF. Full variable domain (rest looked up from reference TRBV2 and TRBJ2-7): EPEVTQTPSHQVTQMGQEVILRCVPISNHLYFYWYRQILGQKVEFLVSFYNNEISEKSEIFDDQFSVERPDGSNFTLKIRSTKLEDSAMYFCATGGNRKDEQYFGPGTRLTVT.

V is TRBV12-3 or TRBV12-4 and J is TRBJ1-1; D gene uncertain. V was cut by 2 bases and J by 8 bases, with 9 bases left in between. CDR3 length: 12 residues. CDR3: CASSLKRGEAFF. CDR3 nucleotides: TGTGCCAGCAGTTTAAAACGGGGAGAAGCTTTCTTT.

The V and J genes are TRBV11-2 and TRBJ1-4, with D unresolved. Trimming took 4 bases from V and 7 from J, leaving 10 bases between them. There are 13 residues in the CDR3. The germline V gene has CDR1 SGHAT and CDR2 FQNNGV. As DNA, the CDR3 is TGTGCCAGCAGCTGGCGAGAGGGTGAAAAACTGTTTTTT. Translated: CASSWREGEKLFF.

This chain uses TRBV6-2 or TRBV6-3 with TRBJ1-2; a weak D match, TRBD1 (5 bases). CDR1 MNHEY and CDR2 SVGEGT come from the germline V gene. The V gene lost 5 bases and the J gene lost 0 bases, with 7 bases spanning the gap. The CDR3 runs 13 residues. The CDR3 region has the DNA TGTGCCAGCAGTCCGGGGGCTAACTATGGCTACACCTTC. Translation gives CASSPGANYGYTF.

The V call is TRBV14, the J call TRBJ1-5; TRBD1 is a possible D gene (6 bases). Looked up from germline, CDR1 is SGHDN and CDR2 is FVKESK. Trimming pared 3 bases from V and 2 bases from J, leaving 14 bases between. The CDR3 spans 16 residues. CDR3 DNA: TGTGCCAGCAGCCAGACAGGTGGAGGCGGCAATCAGCCCCAGCATTTT. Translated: CASSQTGGGGNQPQHF.

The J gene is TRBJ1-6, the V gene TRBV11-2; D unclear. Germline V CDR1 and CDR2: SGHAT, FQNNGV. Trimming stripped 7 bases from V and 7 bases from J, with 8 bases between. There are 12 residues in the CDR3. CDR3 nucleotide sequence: TGTGCCAGCACCCTAGGAAATTCACCCCTCCACTTT. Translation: CASTLGNSPLHF.

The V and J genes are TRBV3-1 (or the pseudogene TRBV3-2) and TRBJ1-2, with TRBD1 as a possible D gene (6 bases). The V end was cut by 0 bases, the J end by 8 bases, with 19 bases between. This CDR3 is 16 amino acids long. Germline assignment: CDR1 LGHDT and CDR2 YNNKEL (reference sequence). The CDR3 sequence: CASSQDLARGAWGYTF. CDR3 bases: TGTGCCAGCAGCCAAGATTTAGCCAGGGGTGCTTGGGGCTACACCTTC.

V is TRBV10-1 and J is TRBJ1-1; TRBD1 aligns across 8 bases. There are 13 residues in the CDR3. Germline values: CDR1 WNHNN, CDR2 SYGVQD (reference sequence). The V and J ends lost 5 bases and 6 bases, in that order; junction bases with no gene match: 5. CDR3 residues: CASSWQGAAEAFF. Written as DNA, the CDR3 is TGCGCCAGCAGTTGGCAGGGGGCGGCTGAAGCTTTCTTT.

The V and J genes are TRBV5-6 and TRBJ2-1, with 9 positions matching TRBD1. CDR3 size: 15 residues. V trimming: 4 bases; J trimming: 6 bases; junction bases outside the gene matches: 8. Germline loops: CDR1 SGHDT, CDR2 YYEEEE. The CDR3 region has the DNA TGTGCCAGCAGCCAGGGACAGGGTTCTTTCAATGAGCAGTTCTTC. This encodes CASSQGQGSFNEQFF.

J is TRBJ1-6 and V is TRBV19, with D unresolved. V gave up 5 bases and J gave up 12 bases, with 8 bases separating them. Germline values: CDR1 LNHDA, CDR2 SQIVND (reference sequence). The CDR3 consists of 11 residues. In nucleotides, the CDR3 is TGTGCCAGTAGTCAAGGAGAACCCCTCCACTTT. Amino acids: CASSQGEPLHF.

The CDR3 loop is CASSLDGQGAIIRGSDEQFF. The CDR3 region has the DNA TGCGCCAGCAGCTTGGATGGACAGGGGGCGATCATTCGGGGGTCGGATGAGCAGTTCTTC. The chain joins TRBV5-1 to TRBJ2-1; TRBD1 aligns across 11 bases. This CDR3 has 20 amino acids. Germline V gene sequence: CDR1 SGHRS, CDR2 YFSETQ. J was trimmed by 8 bases and V by 0 bases; bases with no gene match: 19.

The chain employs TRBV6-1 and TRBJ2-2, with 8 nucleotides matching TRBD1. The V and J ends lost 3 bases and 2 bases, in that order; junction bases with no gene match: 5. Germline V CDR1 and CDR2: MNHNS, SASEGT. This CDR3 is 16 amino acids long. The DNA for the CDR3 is TGTGCCAGCAGTGACCAGGGGGCCCTAAACACCGGGGAGCTGTTTTTT. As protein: CASSDQGALNTGELFF.

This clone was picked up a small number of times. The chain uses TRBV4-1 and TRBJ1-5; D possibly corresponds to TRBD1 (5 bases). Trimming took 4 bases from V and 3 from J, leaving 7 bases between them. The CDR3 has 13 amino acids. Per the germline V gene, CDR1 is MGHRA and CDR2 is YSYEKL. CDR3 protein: CASSRGPNQPQHF. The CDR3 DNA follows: TGCGCCAGCAGCCGGGGCCCCAATCAGCCCCAGCATTTT.

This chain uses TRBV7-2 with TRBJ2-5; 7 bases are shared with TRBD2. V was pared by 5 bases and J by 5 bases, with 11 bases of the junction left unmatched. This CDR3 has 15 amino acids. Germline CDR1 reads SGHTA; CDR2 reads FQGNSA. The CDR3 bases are TGTGCCAGCAGCCCCTGGGGGGGGTGGGGGGAGACCCAGTACTTC. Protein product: CASSPWGGWGETQYF.

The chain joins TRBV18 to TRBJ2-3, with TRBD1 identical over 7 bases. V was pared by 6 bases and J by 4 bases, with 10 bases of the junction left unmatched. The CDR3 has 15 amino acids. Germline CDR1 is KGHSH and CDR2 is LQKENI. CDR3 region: CASSPSRGPADTQYF. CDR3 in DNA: TGTGCCAGCTCGCCTTCAAGGGGGCCGGCAGATACGCAGTATTTT.